This section outlines one TCR beta chain sequence together with its context. Its specificity is unknown. The CDR3 is 14 residues long. CDR1 and CDR2 from the germline V gene are MNHEY and SMNVEV (reference sequence). V lost 3 bases and J lost 6, with 15 bases in between. This entry is derived from a study of cytotoxic CD8 clonotypes in ibrutinib-treated CLL. Study-level information: Among patients, about 24 responded partially and 2 completely; roughly 15 then stayed remitted and about 12 progressed after median approximately 70 months. Findings and caveats of the study: Under treatment, the uncommon public clonotypes either contracted or remained stable. While tracking circulating CD8+ T-cell counts, baseline clonality exceeded that of age-matched healthy donors.

Profiling relied on immunoSEQ multiplex PCR, and the TCRdb table lists in-frame clones only, not all of them. The table lists 140,000 or so clones, about four fifths of them singletons. The chain recombines TRBV27 with TRBJ2-7; D is ambiguous. The source is a human donor with chronic lymphocytic leukemia. The sample was PBMCs, taken after 12 months of ibrutinib treatment. CDR3 DNA sequence: TGTGCCAGCAGTTTCCCGTACCGAGTTTGCGAGCAGTACTTC. It translates to CASSFPYRVCEQYF.